This T cell receptor (beta chain) was obtained from a study of cytomegalovirus exposure and HLA in healthy donors. Across the whole study: An early data release held 70 million to 90 million unique TCRs from HLA-typed donors.

Comments on this clone: Antigen unknown.

Amplification used 60 Vbeta primers and 13 Jbeta primers. TCRdb's table, derived via immunoSEQ multiplex PCR, lists solely in-frame clones and lacks some. Among some 140,000 clones listed, roughly 80% were seen once. The CDR3 sequence is 17 residues long. The V and J ends lost 1 base and 4 bases, in that order; junction bases with no gene match: 4. CDR1 SGHDN and CDR2 FVKESK come from the germline V gene. The study's findings and limits: The records held CMV serostatus as the only immune exposure information. Among TCR beta chains of equal frequency, HLA-associated ones were more clonally expanded in a later analysis.

These donors, healthy bone marrow donors, were studied. The sequence derives from a young man in good health and CMV-seronegative. V and J are TRBV14 and TRBJ2-2, with 12 bases identical to TRBD2. The specimen sequenced was PBMCs. The CDR3 is CASSQGMTSGSTGELFF. Here the CDR3 DNA reads TGTGCCAGCAGCCAAGGTATGACTAGCGGGAGCACCGGGGAGCTGTTTTTT.